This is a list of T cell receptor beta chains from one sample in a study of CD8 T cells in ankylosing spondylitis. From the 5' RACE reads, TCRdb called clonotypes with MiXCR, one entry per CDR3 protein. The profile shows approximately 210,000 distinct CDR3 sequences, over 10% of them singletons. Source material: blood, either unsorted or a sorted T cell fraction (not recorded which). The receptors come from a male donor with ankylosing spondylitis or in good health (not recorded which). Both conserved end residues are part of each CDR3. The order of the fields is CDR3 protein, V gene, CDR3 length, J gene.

CDR3: CASSLWGAGGNQPQHF; V: TRBV5-6; length: 16; J: TRBJ1-5
CDR3: CSVEAPEDYEQYF; V: TRBV29-1; length: 13; J: TRBJ2-7
CDR3: CASSLDSTAGNTIYF; V: TRBV2; length: 15; J: TRBJ1-3
CDR3: CASSFGLAGAYNEQFF; V: TRBV13; length: 16; J: TRBJ2-1
CDR3: CATSRDLLRHNEQFF; V: TRBV15; length: 15; J: TRBJ2-1
CDR3: CASSQVPGAITGELFF; V: TRBV3-1; length: 16; J: TRBJ2-2
CDR3: CSARGETGELFF; V: TRBV20-1; length: 12; J: TRBJ2-2
CDR3: CASSPGRLAALYNEQFF; V: TRBV27; length: 17; J: TRBJ2-1
CDR3: CSVLEDYGYTF; V: TRBV29-1; length: 11; J: TRBJ1-2
CDR3: CASSLYVGGVSNQPQHF; V: TRBV12-3/TRBV12-4; length: 17; J: TRBJ1-5
CDR3: CASSSLDRLETQYF; V: TRBV7-9; length: 14; J: TRBJ2-5
CDR3: CASTDGGYEQYF; V: TRBV11-2; length: 12; J: TRBJ2-7
CDR3: CASSLGGGVNYGYTF; V: TRBV5-5; length: 15; J: TRBJ1-2
CDR3: CASQGADEQFF; V: TRBV6-1; length: 11; J: TRBJ2-1
CDR3: CASSLVVAGTEAFF; V: TRBV27; length: 14; J: TRBJ1-1
CDR3: CSAPTLRGETEAFF; V: TRBV20-1; length: 14; J: TRBJ1-1
CDR3: CASRSWQFSYEQYF; V: TRBV5-1; length: 14; J: TRBJ2-7
CDR3: CSAGGGAGANVLTF; V: TRBV20-1; length: 14; J: TRBJ2-6